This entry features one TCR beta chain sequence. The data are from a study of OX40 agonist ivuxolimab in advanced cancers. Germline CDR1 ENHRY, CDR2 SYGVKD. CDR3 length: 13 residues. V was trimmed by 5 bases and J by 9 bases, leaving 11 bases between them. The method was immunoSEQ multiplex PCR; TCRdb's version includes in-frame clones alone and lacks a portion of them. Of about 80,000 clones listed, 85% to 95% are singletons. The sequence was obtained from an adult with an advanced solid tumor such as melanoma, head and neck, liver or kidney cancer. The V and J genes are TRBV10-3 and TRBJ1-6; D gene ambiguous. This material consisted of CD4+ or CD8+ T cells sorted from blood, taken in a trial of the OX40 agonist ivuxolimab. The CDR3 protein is CAISRRVASPLHF. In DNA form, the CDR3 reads TGTGCCATCAGTAGGCGGGTTGCTTCACCCCTCCACTTT.